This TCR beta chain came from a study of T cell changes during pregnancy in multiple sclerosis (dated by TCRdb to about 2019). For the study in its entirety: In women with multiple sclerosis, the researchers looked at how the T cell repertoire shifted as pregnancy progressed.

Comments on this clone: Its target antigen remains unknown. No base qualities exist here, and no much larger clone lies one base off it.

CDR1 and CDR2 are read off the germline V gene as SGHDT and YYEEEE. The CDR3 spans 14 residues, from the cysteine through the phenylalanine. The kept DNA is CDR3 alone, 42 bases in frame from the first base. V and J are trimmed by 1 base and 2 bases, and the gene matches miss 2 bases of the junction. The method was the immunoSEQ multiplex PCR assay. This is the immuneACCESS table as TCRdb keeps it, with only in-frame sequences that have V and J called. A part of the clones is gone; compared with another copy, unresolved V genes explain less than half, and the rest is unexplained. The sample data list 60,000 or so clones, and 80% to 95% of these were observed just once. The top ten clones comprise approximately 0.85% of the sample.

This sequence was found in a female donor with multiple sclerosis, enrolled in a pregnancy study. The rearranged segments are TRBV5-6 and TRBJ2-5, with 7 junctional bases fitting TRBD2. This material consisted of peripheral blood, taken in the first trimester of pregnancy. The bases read TGTGCCAGCAGCTTGTGGGGGGGGCAAGAGACCCAGTACTTC. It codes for CASSLWGGQETQYF.